A selection of T cell receptor beta chains follows, all from one sample in a study of PD-L1 blockade in urothelial cancer. Only in-frame clones appear in the TCRdb table, and some are missing; sequencing was by immunoSEQ multiplex PCR. The sample has approximately 110,000 clones, around 90% seen once. The material sequenced was PBMCs, taken around atezolizumab (anti-PD-L1) treatment. The receptors were sampled from a man aged 55 to 70 with urothelial cancer. CDR3s include the opening cysteine and the closing phenylalanine or tryptophan. The D gene is left open where the match is weak. Clone size is given for some rows only: seen once, a few or many times, or a class if the clone is expanded.

d_call	j_call	v_call	clone_size	cdr3_aa	cdr3_nt
.	TRBJ2-1	TRBV4-1	once	CASSRTPGNNYNEQFF	TGCGCCAGCAGCCGAACCCCGGGGAACAACTACAATGAGCAGTTCTTC
TRBD1	TRBJ2-3	TRBV19	.	CASSLRGLSTDTQYF	TGTGCCAGTAGTCTCAGGGGGCTCAGCACAGATACGCAGTATTTT
.	TRBJ1-1	TRBV18	.	CASSPVAGEAFF	TGTGCCAGCTCACCTGTCGCAGGGGAAGCTTTCTTT
TRBD1	TRBJ1-1	TRBV9	few	CASSGTGESRVNTEAFF	TGTGCCAGCAGCGGAACAGGGGAAAGCAGGGTGAACACTGAAGCTTTCTTT
TRBD2	TRBJ2-5	TRBV7-2	.	CASSPWGGEETQYF	TGTGCCAGCAGCCCGTGGGGGGGAGAGGAGACCCAGTACTTC
.	TRBJ1-2	TRBV19	.	CASSIDISYGYTF	TGTGCCAGTAGTATAGATATTTCTTATGGCTACACCTTC
.	TRBJ2-7	TRBV4-3	.	CASSPQAQGTTYEQYF	TGCGCCAGCAGCCCTCAAGCCCAGGGGACAACCTACGAGCAGTACTTC
.	TRBJ2-2	TRBV7-2	.	CASSSWEVGGELFF	TGTGCCAGCAGCTCCTGGGAGGTTGGCGGGGAGCTGTTTTTT
.	TRBJ1-1	TRBV11-1	once	CASSLGVRTEAFF	TGTGCCAGCAGCCTAGGGGTGAGGACTGAAGCTTTCTTT
.	TRBJ2-5	TRBV5-1	once	CASSPGQIEETQYF	TGCGCCAGCAGCCCCGGACAGATAGAAGAGACCCAGTACTTC
.	TRBJ2-1	TRBV4-3	.	CASSQAQWEEQFF	TGCGCCAGCAGCCAAGCGCAGTGGGAGGAGCAGTTCTTC
.	TRBJ2-7	TRBV2	.	CASTDSLIEQYF	TGTGCCAGCACGGACAGCTTAATCGAGCAGTACTTC
TRBD1	TRBJ1-2	TRBV6-5	.	CASGAQGAMNGYTF	TGTGCCAGCGGTGCCCAGGGGGCAATGAATGGCTACACCTTC
TRBD1	TRBJ1-1	TRBV19	few	CASSPQGQRTEAFF	TGTGCCAGTAGCCCCCAGGGACAGCGCACTGAAGCTTTCTTT
.	TRBJ2-7	TRBV7-3	.	CASSPYGQTYEQYF	TGTGCCAGCAGCCCCTATGGACAGACCTACGAGCAGTACTTC
TRBD1	TRBJ1-2	TRBV11-2	few	CASSLSQGAEYGYTF	TGTGCCAGCAGCTTATCCCAGGGGGCTGAGTATGGCTACACCTTC
TRBD1	TRBJ2-3	TRBV7-3	.	CASSLGTGGDTQYF	TGTGCCAGCAGCCTCGGGACAGGGGGAGATACGCAGTATTTT
.	TRBJ2-3	TRBV2	.	CASRGTSIPDTQYF	TGTGCCAGCAGGGGTACTAGCATCCCAGATACGCAGTATTTT
.	TRBJ2-1	TRBV4-2	.	CASSQGVSGVSYNEQFF	TGTGCCAGCAGCCAGGGGGTCTCGGGAGTGTCCTACAATGAGCAGTTCTTC
TRBD2	TRBJ2-7	TRBV19	.	CASSTTSGASEQYF	TGTGCCAGTAGTACGACTAGCGGCGCAAGCGAGCAGTACTTC
TRBD1	TRBJ1-6	TRBV10-2	.	CASRDRGSNSPLHF	TGCGCCAGCAGGGACAGGGGGTCGAATTCACCCCTCCACTTT
.	TRBJ1-5	TRBV6-5	.	CASRLGVYSNQPQHF	TGTGCCAGCAGGTTAGGGGTTTATAGCAATCAGCCCCAGCATTTT
.	TRBJ2-3	TRBV10-3	once	CAISGDLPDTQYF	TGTGCCATCAGTGGGGACTTACCAGATACGCAGTATTTT
.	TRBJ1-2	TRBV16	.	CASSQSQGVNNYGYTF	TGTGCCAGCAGCCAATCACAGGGTGTTAACAACTATGGCTACACCTTC
TRBD2	TRBJ2-7	TRBV4-3	.	CASSQARSSGIYEQYF	TGCGCCAGCAGCCAAGCCAGGTCTAGCGGAATCTACGAGCAGTACTTC
TRBD1	TRBJ2-2	TRBV19	.	CASSTSDRQGWTGELFF	TGTGCCAGTAGTACCTCCGACCGACAGGGCTGGACCGGGGAGCTGTTTTTT
TRBD2	TRBJ2-1	TRBV7-2	.	CASSFLTSGRNEQFF	TGTGCCAGCAGCTTCTTGACTAGCGGGAGGAACGAGCAGTTCTTC
.	TRBJ1-5	TRBV23-1	many	CASSPLPGQGDGNQPQHF	TGCGCCAGCAGTCCTCTCCCGGGACAAGGAGACGGCAATCAGCCCCAGCATTTT
.	TRBJ1-2	TRBV7-2	once	CASSLVGEGGYTF	TGTGCCAGCAGCTTAGTCGGAGAGGGTGGCTACACCTTC
.	TRBJ2-7	TRBV5-1	.	CASSLVAGAYSYEQYF	TGCGCCAGCAGCTTGGTTGCAGGGGCGTACTCCTACGAGCAGTACTTC
TRBD2	TRBJ2-3	TRBV28	few	CASSLAGDWADTQYF	TGTGCCAGCAGTCTAGCGGGAGATTGGGCAGATACGCAGTATTTT
.	TRBJ2-1	TRBV30	.	CAWSEGGSANEQFF	TGTGCCTGGAGCGAGGGGGGGTCGGCTAATGAGCAGTTCTTC
TRBD1	TRBJ2-7	TRBV5-4	once	CASSQNRQGGAYEQYF	TGTGCCAGCAGCCAAAACAGACAGGGTGGAGCCTACGAGCAGTACTTC
.	TRBJ1-5	TRBV6-5	.	CASSYGRGQPQHF	TGTGCCAGCAGTTACGGCAGGGGTCAGCCCCAGCATTTT
.	TRBJ2-4	TRBV10-3	.	CAISEEGGGGRDIQYF	TGTGCCATCAGCGAAGAGGGGGGAGGGGGAAGGGACATTCAGTACTTC
TRBD2	TRBJ2-7	TRBV18	.	CASSRGLAGDYEQYF	TGTGCCAGCTCACGGGGACTAGCGGGGGACTACGAGCAGTACTTC
.	TRBJ2-5	TRBV5-1	.	CASSSLTGIVETQYF	TGCGCCAGCAGCTCGCTAACAGGGATCGTGGAGACCCAGTACTTC
.	TRBJ1-4	TRBV7-2	.	CASSLGAGMNEKLFF	TGTGCCAGCAGCTTGGGGGCAGGGATGAATGAAAAACTGTTTTTT
.	TRBJ2-7	TRBV5-3	.	CARSFFPSSYEQYF	TGTGCCAGAAGCTTCTTTCCTAGCTCCTACGAGCAGTACTTC
TRBD2	TRBJ2-7	TRBV14	.	CASSQDSERDTYEQYF	TGTGCCAGCAGCCAAGACTCCGAGCGGGATACCTACGAGCAGTACTTC
TRBD1	TRBJ1-1	TRBV5-5	.	CASSPLTGGYTEAFF	TGTGCCAGCAGCCCCCTGACAGGGGGCTACACTGAAGCTTTCTTT